This record covers a single T cell receptor (beta chain). CDR1 is SGHNT, CDR2 YENEEA, per germline. V was pared by 1 base and J by 2 bases, with 9 bases of the junction left unmatched. This CDR3 contains 18 residues. This sample was included in a study of cytomegalovirus exposure and HLA in healthy donors. The PCR used 60 Vbeta and 13 Jbeta primers. Libraries were prepared by immunoSEQ multiplex PCR; TCRdb keeps only in-frame clonotypes and omits some of them. The repertoire holds roughly 90,000 clones, with roughly four fifths as singletons. The sample was PBMCs. The TCR sequence derives from a man younger than 40 in good health and CMV-seropositive. The V call is TRBV11-3, the J call TRBJ2-5; 11 bases match TRBD2. The CDR3 here is CASSLGGLAGGSQETQYF. The CDR3 DNA sequence: TGTGCCAGCAGCTTAGGGGGGCTAGCGGGAGGCTCGCAAGAGACCCAGTACTTC.